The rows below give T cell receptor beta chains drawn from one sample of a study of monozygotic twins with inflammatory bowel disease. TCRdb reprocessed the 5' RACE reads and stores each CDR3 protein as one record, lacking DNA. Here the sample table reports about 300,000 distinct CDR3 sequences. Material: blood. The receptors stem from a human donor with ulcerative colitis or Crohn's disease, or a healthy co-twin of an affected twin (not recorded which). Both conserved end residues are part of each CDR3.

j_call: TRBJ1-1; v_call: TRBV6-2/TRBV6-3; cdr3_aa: CASSRDGQAGTEAFF
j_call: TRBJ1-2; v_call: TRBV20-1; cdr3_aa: CSAVSRGRVGGYTF
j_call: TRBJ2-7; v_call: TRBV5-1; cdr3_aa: CASSLGDTSSYEQYF
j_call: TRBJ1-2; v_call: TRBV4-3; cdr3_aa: CASSQGGPGRYGYTF
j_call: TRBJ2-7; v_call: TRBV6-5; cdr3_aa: CASSYRAGGQTYEQYF
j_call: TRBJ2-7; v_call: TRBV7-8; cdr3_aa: CASSALTSGGGEQYF
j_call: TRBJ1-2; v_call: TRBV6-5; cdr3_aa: CASSYWGGLGSDYGYTF
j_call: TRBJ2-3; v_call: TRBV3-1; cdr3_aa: CASSTWGGRLDTQYF
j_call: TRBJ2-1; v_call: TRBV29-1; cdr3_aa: CSVVTSGGRNEQFF
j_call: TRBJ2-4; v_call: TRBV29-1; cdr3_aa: CSVEDHFGGNIQYF
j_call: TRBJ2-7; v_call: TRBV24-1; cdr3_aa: CATSDWWGGEQYF
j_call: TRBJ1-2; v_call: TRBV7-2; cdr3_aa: CASMIQGRANYGYTF
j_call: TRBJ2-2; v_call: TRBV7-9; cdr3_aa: CASSFGLSTGELFF
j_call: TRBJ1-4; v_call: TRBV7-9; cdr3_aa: CASSLRGQSGEKLFF